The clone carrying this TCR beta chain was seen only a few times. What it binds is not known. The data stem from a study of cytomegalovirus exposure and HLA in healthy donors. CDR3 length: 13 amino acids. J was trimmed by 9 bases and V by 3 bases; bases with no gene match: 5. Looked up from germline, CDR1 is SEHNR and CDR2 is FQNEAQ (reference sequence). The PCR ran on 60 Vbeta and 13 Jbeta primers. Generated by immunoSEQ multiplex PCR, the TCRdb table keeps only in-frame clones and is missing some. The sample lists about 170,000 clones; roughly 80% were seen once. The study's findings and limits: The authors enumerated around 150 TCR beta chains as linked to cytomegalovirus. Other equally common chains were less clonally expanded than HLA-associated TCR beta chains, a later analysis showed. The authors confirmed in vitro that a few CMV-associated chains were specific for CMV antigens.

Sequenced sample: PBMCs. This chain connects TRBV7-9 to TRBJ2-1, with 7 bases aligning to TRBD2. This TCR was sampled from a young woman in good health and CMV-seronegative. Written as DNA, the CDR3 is TGTGCCAGCAGCTTGGCGGGAGTTATTGAGCAGTTCTTC. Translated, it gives CASSLAGVIEQFF.